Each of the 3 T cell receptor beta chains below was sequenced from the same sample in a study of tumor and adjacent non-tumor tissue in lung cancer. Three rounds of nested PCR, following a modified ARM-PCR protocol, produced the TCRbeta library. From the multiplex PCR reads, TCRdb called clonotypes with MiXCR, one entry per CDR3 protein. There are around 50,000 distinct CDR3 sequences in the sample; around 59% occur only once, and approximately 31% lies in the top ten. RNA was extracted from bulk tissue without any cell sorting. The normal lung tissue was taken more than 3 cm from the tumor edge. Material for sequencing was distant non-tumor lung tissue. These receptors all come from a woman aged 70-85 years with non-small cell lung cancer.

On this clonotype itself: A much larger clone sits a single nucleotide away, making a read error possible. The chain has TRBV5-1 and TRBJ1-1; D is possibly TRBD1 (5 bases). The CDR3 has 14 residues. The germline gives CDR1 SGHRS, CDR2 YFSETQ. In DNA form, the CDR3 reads TGCGTCAGCAGCCAGGACATGGTCGGCACTGAAGCTTTCTTT. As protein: CVSSQDMVGTEAFF.

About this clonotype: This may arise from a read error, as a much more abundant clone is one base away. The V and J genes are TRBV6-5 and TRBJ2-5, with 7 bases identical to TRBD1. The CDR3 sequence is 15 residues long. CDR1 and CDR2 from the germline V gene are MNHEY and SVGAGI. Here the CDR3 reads CTSSPPTGNQETQYF. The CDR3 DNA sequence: TGTACCAGCAGCCCCCCGACAGGGAACCAAGAGACCCAGTACTTC.

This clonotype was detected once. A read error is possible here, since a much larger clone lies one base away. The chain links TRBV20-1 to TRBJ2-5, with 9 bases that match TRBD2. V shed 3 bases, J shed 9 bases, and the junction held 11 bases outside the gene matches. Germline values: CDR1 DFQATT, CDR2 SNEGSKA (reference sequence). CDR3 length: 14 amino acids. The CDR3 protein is CSARPGRAGGPQYF. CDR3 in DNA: TGCAGTGCTAGGCCGGGTCGAGCGGGAGGCCCCCAGTACTTC.